These 8 T cell receptor beta chains were sequenced from one sample in a study of radiotherapy plus CTLA-4 blockade in lung cancer. This table comes from immunoSEQ multiplex PCR, and its TCRdb copy is limited to in-frame clones, with some not included. The sample includes around 110,000 clones, about 85% of them seen just once. The source material was peripheral blood, sampled from a patient treated with radiotherapy plus ipilimumab. These receptors were obtained from a human donor with non-small cell lung cancer that progressed on radiotherapy plus ipilimumab. Some clones in this sample may be carry-over from other donors' samples.

This chain connects TRBV5-4 to TRBJ2-7, with 11 bases identical to TRBD2. The CDR3 runs to 16 residues. Looked up from germline, CDR1 is SGHNT and CDR2 is YYREEE (reference sequence). The V gene end was trimmed by 2 bases and the J gene end by 4 bases; junction bases not matched to a gene: 8. In nucleotides, the CDR3 is TGTGCCAGCAGCTTAACTAGCGGGGGTAACTTTTACGAGCAGTACTTC. Residues: CASSLTSGGNFYEQYF. Full variable domain (missing parts from reference TRBV5-4 and TRBJ2-7): ETGVTQSPTHLIKTRGQQVTLRCSSQSGHNTVSWYQQALGQGPQFIFQYYREEENGRGNFPPRFSGLQFPNYSSELNVNALELDDSALYLCASSLTSGGNFYEQYFGPGTRLTVT.

The chain uses TRBV7-2 and TRBJ2-7; D ambiguous. Germline CDR1 SGHTA, CDR2 FQGNSA. The V end lost 6 bases, the J end lost 3 bases, and 12 bases lay between the germline ends. The CDR3 spans 13 residues. The CDR3 nucleotides are TGTGCCAGCAGGCCCCGCATATTCTACGAGCAGTACTTC. It encodes CASRPRIFYEQYF.

The CDR3 DNA is TGTGCCAGCAGTTCCCGTCCCAAAGTC. It yields the protein CASSSRPKV. This chain joins TRBV27 and TRBJ2-7; no firm D call. CDR3 length: 9 residues. CDR1 and CDR2 (germline): MNHEY, SMNVEV (reference sequence).

In regard to this clone: Sequence at one end of the junction differs from germline and may be a read error. The chain uses TRBV7-7 and TRBJ2-7, with 9 bases fitting TRBD1. The CDR3 runs 13 residues. The V gene's germline CDR1 is SSHAT and CDR2 FNYEAQ (reference sequence). CDR3 nucleotide sequence: TGTGCTAGCAGTCTGGACAGGGGTAGGGAGCAGTACTTC. Protein product: CASSLDRGREQYF.

The chain joins TRBV27 to TRBJ2-7, with TRBD1 identical over 9 bases. J gave up 4 bases and V 5 bases, and 9 bases lay outside the gene matches. The CDR3 is made up of 15 amino acids. Per germline, CDR1 MNHEY and CDR2 SMNVEV (reference sequence). For the CDR3, the DNA is TGTGCCAGCAGTCAAACGCAACAGGGGGCTTACGAGCAGTACTTC. This encodes CASSQTQQGAYEQYF.

This clone was counted only a few times. Here the CDR3 reads CASSQDRVRYEQFF. Written as DNA, the CDR3 is TGCGCCAGCAGCCAAGACAGGGTTAGGTATGAGCAGTTCTTC. This chain links TRBV4-3 with TRBJ2-1; a weak D match, TRBD1 (5 bases). The CDR3 runs 14 residues. Germline V gene sequence: CDR1 LGHNA, CDR2 YSLEER. Trimming cost V 0 bases and J 8 bases, with 11 bases left between them.

This chain joins TRBV5-1 and TRBJ1-4; tentative D call: TRBD1 (5 bases). Trimming pared 4 bases from V and 4 bases from J, leaving 11 bases between. The CDR3 loop spans 14 amino acids. The germline V gene has CDR1 SGHRS and CDR2 YFSETQ. The CDR3 sequence is CASSIDRNNEKLFF. CDR3 sequence (DNA): TGCGCCAGCAGCATAGACAGAAATAATGAAAAACTGTTTTTT.

CDR3 in DNA: TGTGCCAGCAGTTCGGCAGGCCTTCCTACTGGCTACACCTTC. It encodes CASSSAGLPTGYTF. V gene TRBV6-6 combines with J gene TRBJ1-2, with no clear D. Deletions cut 4 bases from V and 7 bases from J, with 16 bases between. This CDR3 is 14 amino acids long. Germline CDR1 and CDR2: MNHNY and SVGAGI (reference sequence).